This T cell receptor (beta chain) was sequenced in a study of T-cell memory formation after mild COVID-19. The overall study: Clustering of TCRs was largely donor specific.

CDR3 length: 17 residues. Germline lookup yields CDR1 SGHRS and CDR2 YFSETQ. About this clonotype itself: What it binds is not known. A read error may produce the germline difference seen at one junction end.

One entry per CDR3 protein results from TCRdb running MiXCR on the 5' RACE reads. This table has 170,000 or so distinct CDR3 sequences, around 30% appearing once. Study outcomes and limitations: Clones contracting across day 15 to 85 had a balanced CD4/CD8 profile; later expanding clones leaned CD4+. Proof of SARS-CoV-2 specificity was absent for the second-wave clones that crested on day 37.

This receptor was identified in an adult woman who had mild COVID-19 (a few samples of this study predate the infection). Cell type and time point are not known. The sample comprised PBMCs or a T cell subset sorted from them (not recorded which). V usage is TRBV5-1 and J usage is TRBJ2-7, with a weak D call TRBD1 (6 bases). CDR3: CASSPKTGGLRRNEQYF. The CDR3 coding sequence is TGCGCAAGCAGCCCTAAGACAGGAGGATTGCGCAGGAACGAGCAGTACTTC.